The rows below give T cell receptor beta chains drawn from one sample of a study of T cells in Graves' hyperthyroidism and ophthalmopathy. From the multiplex PCR reads, TCRdb called clonotypes with MiXCR, one entry per CDR3 protein. The profile shows approximately 610,000 distinct CDR3 sequences, 16% of them singletons. The specimen sequenced was blood. The source is a woman between 18 and 30 years old with Graves' hyperthyroidism. CDR3s include the opening cysteine and the closing phenylalanine or tryptophan. A D gene is named only where the DNA matches it firmly. A clone size is listed for some rows: how often the clone was seen (once, few, many), or a class if it is expanded.

j_call clone_size cdr3_length v_call d_call cdr3_aa cdr3_nt
TRBJ1-1 many 12 TRBV5-5 TRBD1 CASSAGGPEAFF TGTGCCAGCAGCGCAGGGGGGCCTGAAGCTTTCTTT
TRBJ1-2 many 16 TRBV7-6 NA CASSSWTESTNYGYTF TGTGCCAGCAGCTCCTGGACGGAATCAACTAACTATGGCTACACCTTC
TRBJ1-5 many 16 TRBV4-3 TRBD1 CASSQDGTASNQPQHF TGCGCCAGCAGCCAAGATGGGACAGCTAGCAATCAGCCCCAGCATTTT
TRBJ2-7 NA 15 TRBV19 NA CASSEVQGYVYEQYF TGTGCCAGTAGTGAGGTTCAGGGGTACGTCTACGAGCAGTACTTC
TRBJ2-5 NA 13 TRBV2 NA CASERRQVETQYF TGTGCCAGCGAGCGTCGACAGGTGGAGACCCAGTACTTC
TRBJ1-1 many 14 TRBV6-1 NA CATGAGALNTEAFF TGTGCCACCGGTGCGGGGGCGCTGAACACTGAAGCTTTCTTT
TRBJ2-1 many 15 TRBV5-1 NA CASSPGTLTYNEQFF TGCGCCAGCAGCCCGGGAACGCTTACCTACAATGAGCAGTTCTTC
TRBJ2-1 many 14 TRBV5-1 NA CASSWGAEYNEQFF TGCGCCAGCAGCTGGGGCGCCGAATACAATGAGCAGTTCTTC
TRBJ2-1 many 21 TRBV27 TRBD1 CASSLRLVRTGGRNSYNEQFF TGTGCCAGCAGTTTAAGATTGGTAAGGACAGGGGGCCGAAACTCCTACAATGAGCAGTTCTTC
TRBJ2-1 NA 17 TRBV5-1 TRBD2 CASSFPASGRSYNEQFF TGCGCCAGCAGCTTTCCGGCTAGCGGGAGGTCCTACAATGAGCAGTTCTTT
TRBJ1-2 many 13 TRBV12-3/TRBV12-4 NA CASTPGGSGGYTF TGTGCCAGCACCCCGGGAGGGTCAGGCGGCTACACCTTC
TRBJ1-1 NA 15 TRBV2 NA CASTRWGGAGTEAFF TGTGCCAGCACCCGATGGGGGGGCGCGGGCACTGAAGCTTTCTTT
TRBJ1-1 many 13 TRBV5-1 NA CASSRLGGAEAFF TGCGCCAGCAGCCGTTTGGGCGGCGCTGAAGCTTTCTTT
TRBJ1-1 NA 15 TRBV4-1 NA CASSQEGEPNTEAFF TGCGCCAGCAGCCAAGAGGGGGAACCGAACACTGAAGCTTTCTTT
TRBJ1-1 many 12 TRBV10-2 NA CASSETYTEAFF TGCGCCAGCAGTGAGACGTACACTGAAGCTTTCTTT
TRBJ2-5 NA 17 TRBV11-2 TRBD2 CASSLGGGLAIQETQYF TGTGCCAGCAGCTTGGGGGGGGGACTAGCGATACAAGAGACCCAGTACTTC
TRBJ2-7 many 15 TRBV28 TRBD1 CASSLFGTGDHEQYF TGTGCCAGCAGTTTGTTTGGGACAGGGGATCACGAGCAGTACTTC